A single sample gave rise to the 5 T cell receptor beta chains below, sequenced in a study of blood T cell repertoires in COVID-19. Data came from immunoSEQ multiplex PCR; TCRdb stores just in-frame clones and leaves some out. The sample records almost 250,000 clones, roughly 86% being singletons. Sequencing was done on a sample of peripheral blood. These receptors came from a woman of 80 years or more with COVID-19, enrolled during active disease.

The rearrangement uses TRBV3-1 (or the pseudogene TRBV3-2) and TRBJ1-6, with 9 bases fitting TRBD1. V trimming: 1 base; J trimming: 10 bases; junction bases outside the gene matches: 5. This CDR3 region has 15 residues. Germline V gene data show CDR1 as LGHDT and CDR2 as YNNKEL (reference sequence). The CDR3 coding sequence is TGTGCCAGCAGCCAAGGCGGGACAGGGACGTCACCCCTCCACTTT. As protein: CASSQGGTGTSPLHF.

This chain joins TRBV4-3 and TRBJ1-5; D perhaps matches TRBD1 (5 bases). Trimming pared 1 base from V and 7 bases from J, leaving 11 bases between. Germline V gene lookup returns CDR1 LGHNA and CDR2 YSLEER. This CDR3 region has 14 residues. Written as DNA, the CDR3 is TGCGCCAGCAGCCAAGCCGGGGAGGGGCAGCCCCAGCATTTT. It yields the protein CASSQAGEGQPQHF.

The gene calls are TRBV28 and TRBJ1-3, with D unclear. Looked up from germline, CDR1 is MDHEN and CDR2 is SYDVKM. Trimming removed 3 bases from V and 0 bases from J, with 12 bases in between. This CDR3 is 16 amino acids long. CDR3 residues: CASSLEAQRSGNTIYF. The CDR3 coding sequence is TGTGCCAGCAGTTTGGAGGCTCAGCGCTCTGGAAACACCATATATTTT. Full variable domain (outside the CDR3, taken from reference TRBV28 and TRBJ1-3): DVKVTQSSRYLVKRTGEKVFLECVQDMDHENMFWYRQDPGLGLRLIYFSYDVKMKEKGDIPEGYSVSREKKERFSLILESASTNQTSMYLCASSLEAQRSGNTIYFGEGSWLTVV.

The J gene is TRBJ1-4, the V gene TRBV4-1; 9 bases map to TRBD1. V shed 1 base and J 5 bases; nucleotides not matched to a gene: 5. Germline CDR1 is MGHRA and CDR2 is YSYEKL. The CDR3 loop spans 16 amino acids. This CDR3 is CASSQGVGTGNEKLFF. The CDR3, as DNA: TGCGCCAGCAGCCAAGGGGTGGGGACAGGGAATGAAAAACTGTTTTTT.

J is TRBJ1-5 and V is TRBV7-2; a possible D gene is TRBD1 (5 bases). The CDR3 is 14 amino acids. V was pared by 3 bases and J by 3 bases, with 9 bases between. Germline lookup yields CDR1 SGHTA and CDR2 FQGNSA. The CDR3 loop reads CASSFGGLNQPQHF. The CDR3 DNA reads as TGTGCCAGCAGCTTTGGGGGACTCAATCAGCCCCAGCATTTT.